Below are 19 T cell receptor beta chains sequenced from a single sample in a study of blood T cell repertoires in COVID-19 (dated by TCRdb to the early 2020s). Library generation was performed with the immunoSEQ multiplex PCR assay. TCRdb retrieved this table from immuneACCESS and kept in-frame rearrangements only. Not all clones are present; in checked studies, unresolved V genes account for under half, and no reason is known for the remainder. In all, the sample holds about 440,000 clones, and less than 95% of those were seen once. Together, the top ten hold about 0.6% of the sample. Sequenced: PBMCs or T cells enriched from blood (not recorded which). The receptor source for this set is a man younger than 35 who had recovered from COVID-19.

This clone was seen once. The same CDR3 is also encoded by other DNA sequences in this sample. This sequence joins TRBV12-3 or TRBV12-4 and TRBJ1-3, with no clear D. V dropped 9 bases and J dropped 0 bases, with 9 bases sitting between them. The CDR3 is made up of 13 amino acids. The DNA for the CDR3 is TGTGCCAGTTCGCAGGACTCTGGAAACACCATATATTTT. It is translated as CASSQDSGNTIYF.

V gene TRBV23-1 combines with J gene TRBJ2-1, with 8 bases matching TRBD2. TRBV23-1 carries the ORF label, with uncertain function. V trimming: 4 bases; J trimming: 8 bases; junction bases outside the gene matches: 13. This CDR3 contains 16 residues. This chain's CDR3 is CASSPSAGGPMYEQFF. The CDR3 bases are TGCGCCAGCAGTCCCAGCGCGGGGGGACCAATGTATGAGCAGTTCTTC.

CDR3 DNA sequence: TGTGCCTGGAGTGTACGCGAGGATTACTATGGCTACACCTTC. It translates to CAWSVREDYYGYTF. The chain couples TRBV30 to TRBJ1-2; D gene uncertain. This CDR3 region has 14 residues. Germline loops: CDR1 GTSNPN, CDR2 SVGIG (reference sequence). The germline V and J ends were trimmed by 0 bases and 3 bases, with 11 bases remaining between them.

This chain's CDR3 is CASRAGTGVNYEQYF. Here the CDR3 DNA reads TGTGCCAGCAGGGCCGGGACAGGCGTGAACTACGAGCAGTACTTC. The genes are TRBV2 and TRBJ2-7; 8 nucleotides match TRBD1. After removal of 6 bases from V and 3 bases from J, the junction contained 10 bases not matched to a gene. This CDR3 is 15 amino acids long. Germline assignment: CDR1 SNHLY and CDR2 FYNNEI.

CDR3 sequence: CASSQVIQETQYF. CDR3 bases: TGCGCCAGCAGCCAAGTAATACAAGAGACCCAGTACTTC. This chain uses TRBV4-1 with TRBJ2-5; D gene ambiguous. The V gene's germline CDR1 is MGHRA and CDR2 YSYEKL. Trimming stripped 1 base from V and 2 bases from J, with 5 bases between. The CDR3 has 13 residues.

This chain links TRBV28 with TRBJ2-6; D unclear. Trimming took off 2 bases at V and 2 bases at J, with 7 bases between the two ends. Germline-derived CDR1 and CDR2 are MDHEN and SYDVKM. The CDR3 loop spans 15 amino acids. The CDR3 region is CASSLQVPGANVLTF. CDR3 DNA: TGTGCCAGCAGTTTACAGGTTCCTGGGGCCAACGTCCTGACTTTC.

The chain joins TRBV14 to TRBJ1-1; D not resolved. Trimming left V 4 bases short and J 5 bases short, with 14 bases between. The CDR3 is 14 amino acids. Per the germline V gene, CDR1 is SGHDN and CDR2 is FVKESK. Here the CDR3 reads CASSLQAAKTEAFF. The CDR3 nucleotides read TGTGCCAGCAGCCTTCAAGCGGCGAAGACTGAAGCTTTCTTT.

The chain uses TRBV7-9 and TRBJ2-7; perhaps TRBD1 as D (6 bases). The CDR3 sequence is 14 residues long. CDR1 is SEHNR, CDR2 FQNEAQ, per germline (reference sequence). V gave up 2 bases and J gave up 5 bases, with 13 bases separating them. The CDR3 region has the DNA TGTGCCAGCAGCTTAAGTTACAGGGTCGACGAGCAGTACTTC. Translation gives CASSLSYRVDEQYF.

The chain combines TRBV5-4 with TRBJ2-5; 9 positions agree with TRBD1. The J segment lost 5 bases and the V segment lost 4 bases, leaving 6 bases of the junction unmatched. Germline V gene data show CDR1 as SGHNT and CDR2 as YYREEE (reference sequence). CDR3 length equals 14 residues. The CDR3 coding sequence is TGTGCCAGCAGCCATACAGGGGGCCGGGAGACCCAGTACTTC. This codes for CASSHTGGRETQYF.

This sequence joins TRBV10-3 and TRBJ1-2; 7 positions agree with TRBD1. CDR3 length equals 12 residues. Germline trimming cut 2 bases from V and 9 bases from J; bases unmatched to any gene: 3. Per the germline V gene, CDR1 is ENHRY and CDR2 is SYGVKD. CDR3 sequence (DNA): TGTGCCATCAGTGAGGACAGGGTTAGCTACACCTTC. Translated, it gives CAISEDRVSYTF.

This chain joins TRBV3-1 (or the pseudogene TRBV3-2) and TRBJ2-7, with a weak D call TRBD1 (5 bases). The germline gives CDR1 LGHDT, CDR2 YNNKEL (reference sequence). This CDR3 contains 14 residues. The ends were cut back, 2 bases at V and 3 bases at J, with 11 bases in the middle. The CDR3 nucleotides are TGTGCCAGCAGCCAACCCGGACACAACTACGAGCAGTACTTC. It yields the protein CASSQPGHNYEQYF.

V usage is TRBV30 and J usage is TRBJ1-5; 8 bases are a match to TRBD1. The CDR3 spans 15 residues. The germline V gene has CDR1 GTSNPN and CDR2 SVGIG (reference sequence). J gave up 9 bases and V 1 base, and 11 bases lay outside the gene matches. The CDR3 loop reads CAWSGPGQGNRPQHF. The CDR3 bases are TGTGCCTGGAGTGGCCCTGGACAGGGCAACAGGCCCCAGCATTTT.

This sequence joins TRBV5-1 and TRBJ1-4; 9 nucleotides match TRBD1. CDR1 is SGHRS and CDR2 is YFSETQ in the germline V gene. The CDR3 has 17 residues. The trim removed 4 bases at V and 1 base at J, leaving 8 bases unmatched. The CDR3 region has the DNA TGCGCCAGCAGCCCCGTCCCGGGACAGGGAACTAATGAAAAACTGTTTTTT. It encodes CASSPVPGQGTNEKLFF.

This clone turned up a few times. The CDR3 DNA follows: TGTGCCAGCAGCTTAGAATCGCCTAGCGGGAGGGCCCCTGAGCAGTTCTTC. This encodes CASSLESPSGRAPEQFF. The chain is built from TRBV7-9 and TRBJ2-1, with TRBD2 matching over 12 bases. Per the germline V gene, CDR1 is SEHNR and CDR2 is FQNEAQ (reference sequence). V was clipped by 1 base and J by 9 bases; unmatched bases: 10. The CDR3 runs to 17 residues.

This sequence joins TRBV5-8 and TRBJ1-5; D is possibly TRBD1 (5 bases). CDR3 length: 14 amino acids. The ends were cut back, 4 bases at V and 7 bases at J, with 15 bases in the middle. The germline CDR1 and CDR2 sequences are SGHTS and YDEGEE. The CDR3 region is CASSPYGAEQPQHF. The CDR3 DNA sequence: TGTGCCAGCAGCCCATATGGGGCGGAACAGCCCCAGCATTTT.

The rearrangement joins TRBV6-5 to TRBJ2-1; D is perhaps TRBD1 (6 bases). Germline CDR1 and CDR2: MNHEY and SVGAGI. The CDR3 length is 13 residues. Trimming removed 7 bases at V and 7 bases at J, with 14 bases between. The CDR3 nucleotides read TGTGCCAGCAACACAGGGCTGGGGAATGAGCAGTTCTTC. Protein sequence: CASNTGLGNEQFF.

The chain joins TRBV9 to TRBJ2-7; 8 bases fit TRBD1. CDR3 length: 15 residues. Germline V lookup: CDR1 SGDLS, CDR2 YYNGEE. J was trimmed by 6 bases and V by 2 bases; bases with no gene match: 10. The CDR3 is CASSVLDRVVGEQYF. Written as DNA, the CDR3 is TGTGCCAGCAGCGTGTTGGACAGGGTCGTCGGCGAGCAGTACTTC.

The chain carries TRBV5-1 and TRBJ2-3; TRBD2 matches at 7 bases. After removal of 0 bases from V and 7 bases from J, the junction contained 2 bases not matched to a gene. In germline, CDR1 is SGHRS, CDR2 YFSETQ. The CDR3 is 13 amino acids. The CDR3 nucleotides read TGCGCCAGCAGCTTGGTGGGAGGGAATACGCAGTATTTT. It encodes CASSLVGGNTQYF.

This clone was counted once. V gene TRBV7-2 combines with J gene TRBJ1-5; 8 bases align to TRBD1. The germline CDR1 and CDR2 sequences are SGHTA and FQGNSA. There are 14 residues in the CDR3. V lost 5 bases to trimming and J lost 7 bases; unmatched junction nucleotides: 7. In nucleotides, the CDR3 is TGTGCCAGCAGCCCTGGGACAGGCCGGCAGCCCCAGCATTTT. It encodes CASSPGTGRQPQHF.